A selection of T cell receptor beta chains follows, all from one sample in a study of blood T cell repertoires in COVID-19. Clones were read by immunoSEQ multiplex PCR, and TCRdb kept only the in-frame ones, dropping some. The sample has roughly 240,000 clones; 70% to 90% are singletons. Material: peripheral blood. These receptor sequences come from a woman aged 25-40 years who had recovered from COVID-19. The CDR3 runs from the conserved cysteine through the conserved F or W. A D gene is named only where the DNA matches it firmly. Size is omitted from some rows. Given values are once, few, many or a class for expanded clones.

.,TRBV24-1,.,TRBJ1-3,CATLLSVHSGNTIYF,TGTGCCACCCTCTTGTCAGTGCACTCTGGAAACACCATATATTTT
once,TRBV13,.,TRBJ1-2,CASSLGRSGYTF,TGTGCCAGCAGCTTAGGGAGGTCGGGCTACACCTTC
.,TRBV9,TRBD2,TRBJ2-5,CASSVSGGSETQYF,TGTGCCAGCAGCGTAAGCGGGGGGTCGGAGACCCAGTACTTC
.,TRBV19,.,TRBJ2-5,CASSPGTSSRETQYF,TGTGCCAGTAGTCCCGGGACTTCCTCGCGAGAGACCCAGTACTTC
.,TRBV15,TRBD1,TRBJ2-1,CATSRDPTGVQFF,TGTGCCACCAGCAGAGATCCGACAGGGGTTCAGTTCTTC
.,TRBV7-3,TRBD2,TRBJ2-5,CASSLSGGALETQYF,TGTGCCAGCAGCTTAAGCGGGGGGGCCTTGGAGACCCAGTACTTC
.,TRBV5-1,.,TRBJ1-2,CASSPHFSGSTGGYGYTF,TGCGCCAGCAGCCCCCACTTTTCGGGTTCCACCGGGGGCTATGGCTACACCTTC
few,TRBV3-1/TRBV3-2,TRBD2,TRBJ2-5,CASSNWRGVVETQYF,TGTGCCAGCAGTAACTGGCGGGGGGTGGTAGAGACCCAGTACTTC
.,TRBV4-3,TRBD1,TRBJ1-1,CASSQDYGQGGLMNTEAFF,TGCGCCAGCAGCCAAGATTACGGACAGGGAGGGCTGATGAACACTGAAGCTTTCTTT
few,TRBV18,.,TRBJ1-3,CASQDSRSRSGNTIYF,TGTGCCAGCCAAGACTCCCGATCCCGCTCTGGAAACACCATATATTTT
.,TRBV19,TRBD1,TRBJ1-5,CASSIPQGALQPQHF,TGTGCCAGTAGTATCCCACAGGGGGCTCTACAGCCCCAGCATTTT
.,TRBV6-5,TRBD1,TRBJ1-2,CASRGGQRYGYTF,TGTGCCAGCAGGGGGGGACAGCGCTATGGCTACACCTTC
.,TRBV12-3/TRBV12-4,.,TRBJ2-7,CASSLGLGEQYF,TGTGCCAGCAGTTTGGGACTTGGCGAGCAGTACTTC
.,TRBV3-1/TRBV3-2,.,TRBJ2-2,CASSHQINTGELFF,TGTGCCAGCAGCCATCAAATTAACACCGGGGAGCTGTTTTTT
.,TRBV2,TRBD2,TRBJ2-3,CASSEWLAGTTDTQYF,TGTGCCAGCAGTGAATGGCTAGCGGGGACCACAGATACGCAGTATTTT
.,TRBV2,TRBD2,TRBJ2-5,CASSDFGLAGGTQYF,TGTGCCAGCAGTGACTTCGGACTAGCGGGGGGGACCCAGTACTTC
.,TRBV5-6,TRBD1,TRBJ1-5,CASSSDRERNQPQHF,TGTGCCAGCAGCTCCGACAGGGAACGCAATCAGCCCCAGCATTTT
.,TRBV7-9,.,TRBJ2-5,CASSLGATQYF,TGTGCCAGCAGCTTAGGGGCGACCCAGTACTTC
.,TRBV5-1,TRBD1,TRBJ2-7,CASSLRGQGYEQYF,TGCGCCAGCAGCCTCCGGGGACAGGGCTACGAGCAGTACTTC
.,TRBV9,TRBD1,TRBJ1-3,CASSVGPGQGVSGNTIYF,TGTGCCAGCAGCGTAGGGCCCGGGCAGGGGGTCTCTGGAAACACCATATATTTT
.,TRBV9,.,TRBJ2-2,CASREGSINTGELFF,TGTGCCAGCAGGGAGGGCTCTATTAACACCGGGGAGCTGTTTTTT
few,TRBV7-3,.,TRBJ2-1,CASSLMAGYNEQFF,TGTGCCAGCAGCTTAATGGCAGGCTACAATGAGCAGTTCTTC
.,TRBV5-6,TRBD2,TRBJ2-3,CASSGEKGLAADTQYF,TGTGCCAGCAGCGGAGAAAAGGGACTAGCAGCAGATACGCAGTATTTT
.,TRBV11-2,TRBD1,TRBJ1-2,CASSLGARGSDYGYTF,TGTGCCAGCAGCTTAGGGGCCAGGGGGAGTGACTATGGCTACACCTTC
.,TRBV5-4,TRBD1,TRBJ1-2,CASSLAGQVVYGYTF,TGTGCCAGCAGCTTGGCCGGACAGGTTGTCTATGGCTACACCTTC
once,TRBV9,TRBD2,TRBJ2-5,CASRDYGQETQYF,TGTGCCAGCCGGGACTATGGGCAAGAGACCCAGTACTTC
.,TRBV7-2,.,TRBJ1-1,CASSLVAGRLDTEAFF,TGTGCCAGCAGCTTAGTAGCAGGGAGGCTGGACACTGAAGCTTTCTTT
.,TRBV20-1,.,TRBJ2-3,CSASYRGTYTQYF,TGCAGTGCTAGTTACCGAGGGACTTATACGCAGTATTTT
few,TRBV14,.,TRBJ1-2,CASSNAQNPYGYTF,TGTGCCAGCAGCAACGCACAGAACCCTTATGGCTACACCTTC
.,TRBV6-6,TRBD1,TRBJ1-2,CASSYDPTGQNYGYTF,TGTGCCAGCAGTTACGACCCGACGGGACAGAATTATGGCTACACCTTC
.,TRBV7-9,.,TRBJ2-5,CASSFPIPDSPMETQYF,TGTGCCAGCAGCTTTCCAATTCCGGACTCGCCGATGGAGACCCAGTACTTC
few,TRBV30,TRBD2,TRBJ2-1,CAWSAGLPYNEQFF,TGTGCCTGGAGTGCGGGACTACCCTACAATGAGCAGTTCTTC
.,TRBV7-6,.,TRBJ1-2,CASSFAGGVNGYTF,TGTGCCAGCAGCTTCGCGGGGGGGGTTAATGGCTACACCTTC
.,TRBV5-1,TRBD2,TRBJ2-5,CASSLLAGNQETQYF,TGCGCCAGCAGCTTACTAGCGGGGAATCAAGAGACCCAGTACTTC
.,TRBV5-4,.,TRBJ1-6,CASSLKGLGAEYNSPLHF,TGTGCCAGCAGCCTAAAGGGGCTGGGGGCGGAATATAATTCACCCCTCCACTTT
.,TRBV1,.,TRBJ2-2,CTSSHPTRPPGTGELFF,TGCACCAGCAGCCACCCGACTAGGCCCCCGGGCACCGGGGAGCTGTTTTTT
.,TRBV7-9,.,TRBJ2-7,CASSLELSYEQYF,TGTGCCAGCAGCTTAGAACTTTCCTACGAGCAGTACTTC
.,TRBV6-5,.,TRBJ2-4,CASRSRDIAKNIQYF,TGTGCCAGCAGAAGCAGGGACATAGCCAAAAACATTCAGTACTTC
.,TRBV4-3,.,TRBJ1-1,CASSQVQGGFAEAFF,TGCGCCAGCAGCCAAGTACAGGGCGGTTTCGCTGAAGCTTTCTTT
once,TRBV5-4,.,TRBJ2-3,CASSPSTDTQYF,TGTGCCAGCAGCCCCTCGACAGATACGCAGTATTTT
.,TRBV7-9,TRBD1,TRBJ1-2,CASSLGGTGGTGYTF,TGTGCCAGCAGCTTAGGAGGGACAGGGGGCACTGGCTACACCTTC
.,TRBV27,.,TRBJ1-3,CASRGVSGNTIYF,TGTGCCAGCAGAGGGGTCTCTGGAAACACCATATATTTT
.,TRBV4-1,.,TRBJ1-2,CASSQEGAQSYGYTF,TGCGCCAGCAGCCAAGAGGGGGCGCAGAGCTATGGCTACACCTTC
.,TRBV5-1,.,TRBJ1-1,CASSLAPTGGGEAFF,TGCGCCAGCAGCTTGGCCCCGACAGGCGGTGGGGAAGCTTTCTTT
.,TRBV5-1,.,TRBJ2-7,CASSLAGQTYEQYF,TGCGCCAGCAGCTTGGCCGGACAGACCTACGAGCAGTACTTC
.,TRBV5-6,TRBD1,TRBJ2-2,CASSLGTGGFPGELFF,TGTGCCAGCAGCTTGGGGACAGGGGGATTTCCCGGGGAGCTGTTTTTT
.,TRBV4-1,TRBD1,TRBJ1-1,CASSSGQGGDTEAFF,TGCGCCAGCAGCTCTGGCCAGGGGGGCGACACTGAAGCTTTCTTT
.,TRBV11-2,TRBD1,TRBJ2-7,CASSKTGDEQYF,TGTGCCAGCAGCAAGACAGGGGACGAGCAGTACTTC
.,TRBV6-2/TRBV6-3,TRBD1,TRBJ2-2,CASSLGQDHTGELFF,TGTGCCAGCAGCCTGGGACAGGACCACACCGGGGAGCTGTTTTTT
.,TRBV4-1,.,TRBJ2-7,CASSQVVSYEQYF,TGCGCCAGCAGCCAAGTCGTCTCCTACGAGCAGTACTTC
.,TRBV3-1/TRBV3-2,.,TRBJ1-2,CASSARYLWGDYGYTF,TGTGCCAGCAGCGCCCGCTACCTTTGGGGAGACTATGGCTACACCTTC
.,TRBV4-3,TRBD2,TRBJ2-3,CASSQGSGGGVADTQYF,TGCGCCAGCAGCCAAGGGTCAGGCGGGGGGGTTGCAGATACGCAGTATTTT
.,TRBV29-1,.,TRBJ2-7,CSVGTGRDYEQYF,TGCAGCGTTGGGACAGGGAGGGACTACGAGCAGTACTTC
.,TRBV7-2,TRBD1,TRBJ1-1,CASSLVGSGGYTEAFF,TGTGCCAGCAGCTTAGTCGGGTCAGGGGGCTACACTGAAGCTTTCTTT